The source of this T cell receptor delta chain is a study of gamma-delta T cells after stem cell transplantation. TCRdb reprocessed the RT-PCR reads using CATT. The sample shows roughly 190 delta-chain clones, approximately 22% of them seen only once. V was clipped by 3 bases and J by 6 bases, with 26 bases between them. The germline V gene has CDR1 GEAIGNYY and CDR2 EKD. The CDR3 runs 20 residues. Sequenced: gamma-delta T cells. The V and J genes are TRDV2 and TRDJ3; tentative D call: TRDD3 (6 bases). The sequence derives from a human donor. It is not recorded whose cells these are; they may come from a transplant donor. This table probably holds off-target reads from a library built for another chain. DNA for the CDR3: TGTGCCTGTGACCGGACCCCTCTTTCTGGGGCACTGATGGACACCCGACAGATGTTTTTC. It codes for CACDRTPLSGALMDTRQMFF.